This entry concerns a single TCR beta chain. The CDR3 has 15 amino acids. CDR1 is MNHNY, CDR2 SVGAGI, per germline (reference sequence). The data belong to a study of blood T cells in healthy people across ages. A second about 6 to 12 cycle PCR used barcoded and J-beta primers. Via MiXCR, TCRdb re-called the 5' RACE reads, giving one row per CDR3 protein. The sample carries about 930,000 distinct CDR3 sequences, 29% recorded once. This sample also appeared in a second study, on T cells of mothers and their children.

The chain employs TRBV6-6 and TRBJ2-5; no firm D call. The assigned J gene may be wrong: the sequence end matches TRBJ2-7 better. The receptor's source is a woman aged 40 to 50 in good health. Sequences were obtained from blood. The CDR3 here is CASSYSRPGGDEQYF. The CDR3 nucleotides are TGTGCCAGCAGTTACTCCCGACCCGGTGGGGACGAGCAGTACTTC.